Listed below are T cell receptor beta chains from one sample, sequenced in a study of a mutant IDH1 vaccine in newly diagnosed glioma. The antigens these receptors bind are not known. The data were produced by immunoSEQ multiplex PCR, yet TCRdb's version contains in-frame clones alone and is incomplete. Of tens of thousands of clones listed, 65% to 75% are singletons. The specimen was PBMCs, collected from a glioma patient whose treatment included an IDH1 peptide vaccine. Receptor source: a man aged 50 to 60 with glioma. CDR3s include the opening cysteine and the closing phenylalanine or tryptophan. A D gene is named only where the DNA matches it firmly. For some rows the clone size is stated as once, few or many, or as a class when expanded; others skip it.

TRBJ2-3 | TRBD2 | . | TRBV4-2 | TGTGCCAGCAGCCAAGACGGAGGCGGGGGGATCACAGATACGCAGTATTTT | CASSQDGGGGITDTQYF
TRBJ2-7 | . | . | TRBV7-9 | TGTGCCAGCAGCCCTTGGGACAAACCGCTTCAGTACTTC | CASSPWDKPLQYF
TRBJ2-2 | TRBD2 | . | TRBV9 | TGTGCCAGCAGCGTAACTAGCGGGGGGATGACCGGGGAGCTGTTTTTT | CASSVTSGGMTGELFF
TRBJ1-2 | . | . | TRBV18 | TGTGCCAGCTCAACAAACAGTAATTCTAACTATGGCTACACCTTC | CASSTNSNSNYGYTF
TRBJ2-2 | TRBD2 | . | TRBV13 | TGTGCCAGCAGCCAAGGGACTAGCAGGGAACACCGGGGAGCTGTTTTT | CASSQGTSREHRGAVF
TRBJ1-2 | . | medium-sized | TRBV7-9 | TGTGCCAGCACCCTGAGGGGGACGGGCTACACCTTC | CASTLRGTGYTF
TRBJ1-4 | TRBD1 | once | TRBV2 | TGTGCCAGCAGTGAAGCGAACGACAGGGCTGAAAAACTGTTTTTT | CASSEANDRAEKLFF
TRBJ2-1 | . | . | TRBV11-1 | TGTGCCAGCAGCTTTGACCGAAACAATGAGCAGTTCTTC | CASSFDRNNEQFF
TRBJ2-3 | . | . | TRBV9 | TGTGCCAGCAGCGAGGGCTCTCTTAGTACAGATACGCAGTATTTT | CASSEGSLSTDTQYF
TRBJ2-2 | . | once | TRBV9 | TGTGCCAGCACCCGTACAGGTTTATCGAACACCGGGGAGCTGTTTTTT | CASTRTGLSNTGELFF
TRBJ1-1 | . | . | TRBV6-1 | TGTGCCAGCAGTGAAGCGGGGACGGGTCCTGAAGCTTTCTTT | CASSEAGTGPEAFF
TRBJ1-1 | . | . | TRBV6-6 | TGTGCCACCGTAGGGGGGCGTGAGGACACTGAAGCTTTCTTT | CATVGGREDTEAFF
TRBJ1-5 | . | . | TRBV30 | TGTGCCTGGAGTGGAGGGGTGCAGCCCCAGCATTTT | CAWSGGVQPQHF
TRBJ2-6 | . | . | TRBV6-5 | TGTGCCAGCAGTTACTCGGGACTGCGCGGCGCCCTGACTTTC | CASSYSGLRGALTF
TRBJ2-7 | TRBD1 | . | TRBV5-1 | TGCGCCAGCAGCTTCGGGACAGGGACCTACGAGCAGTACTTC | CASSFGTGTYEQYF
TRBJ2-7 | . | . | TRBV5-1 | TGCGCCAGCAGCTTGGCCAGCGGTACCTACGAGCAGTACTTC | CASSLASGTYEQYF
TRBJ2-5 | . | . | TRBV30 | TGTGCCTGGAGCCGAACGTCCGTCCAAGAGACCCAGTACTTC | CAWSRTSVQETQYF
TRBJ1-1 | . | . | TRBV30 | TGTGCCTGGAGTAAGGGGAGGGACACTGAAGCTTTCTTT | CAWSKGRDTEAFF
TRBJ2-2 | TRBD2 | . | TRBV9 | TGTGCCAGCAGCGTAGCTGGGGGGGGTAGCCCCGGGGAGCTGTTTTTT | CASSVAGGGSPGELFF
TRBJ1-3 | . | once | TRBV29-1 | TGCAGCGCTATCCCAGACTCTGGAAACACCATATATTTT | CSAIPDSGNTIYF
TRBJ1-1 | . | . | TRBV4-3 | TGCGCCAGCAGCCCCGACACTCTCACTGAAGCTTTCTTT | CASSPDTLTEAFF
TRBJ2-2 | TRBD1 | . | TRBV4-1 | TGCGCCAGCAGCCGGGGGACAGGGGGCACCGGGGAGCTGTTTTTT | CASSRGTGGTGELFF
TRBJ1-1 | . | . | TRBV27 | TGTGCCAGCAGTTCGTCGTTTGGGGGCGTGAACACTGAAGCTTTCTTT | CASSSSFGGVNTEAFF
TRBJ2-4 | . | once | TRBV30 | TGTGCCTGGATGGGGAGGGGGGAAAACATTCAGTACTTC | CAWMGRGENIQYF
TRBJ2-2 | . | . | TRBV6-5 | TGTGCCAGCAGCAATCTTCTCGCCGGGGAGCTGTTTTTT | CASSNLLAGELFF
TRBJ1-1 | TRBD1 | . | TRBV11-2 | TGTGCCAGCAGCTTTCCGGGGACAGGGAACACTGAAGCTTTCTTT | CASSFPGTGNTEAFF
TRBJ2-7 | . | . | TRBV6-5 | TGTGCCAGCAGCCTTGGGGGGGCAAGGGAGCAGTACTTC | CASSLGGAREQYF
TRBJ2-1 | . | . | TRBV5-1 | TGCGCCAGCAGCTGGGGCCGAAATGAGCAGTTCTTC | CASSWGRNEQFF
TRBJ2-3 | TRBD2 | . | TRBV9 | TGTGCCAGCAGCGTAGGGGGCGGGGGGTTCACAGATACGCAGTATTTT | CASSVGGGGFTDTQYF
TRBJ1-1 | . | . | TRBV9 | TGTGCCAGCAGCGTAGAGCCTGCTTACACCCAGGGAAAGACTGAAGCTTTCTTT | CASSVEPAYTQGKTEAFF
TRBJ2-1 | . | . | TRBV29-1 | TGCAGCGTTGGAGGACGGACTCCCCCCAATGAGCAGTTCTTC | CSVGGRTPPNEQFF
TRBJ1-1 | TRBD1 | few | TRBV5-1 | TGCGCCAGCTTTCCGGGACAGGGGACTGAAGCTTTCTTT | CASFPGQGTEAFF
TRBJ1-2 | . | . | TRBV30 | TGTGCCCTGCCGGCGAGGGGGGTTAACTACACCTTC | CALPARGVNYTF
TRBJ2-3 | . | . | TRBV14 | TGTGCCAGCAGCCAGGGGAGCGTAGATACGCAGTATTTT | CASSQGSVDTQYF
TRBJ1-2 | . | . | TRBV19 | TGTGCCAGTACACCCCGAAAGGGATTTGACTATGGCTACACCTTC | CASTPRKGFDYGYTF
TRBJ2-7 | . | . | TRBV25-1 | TGTGCCAGCAGTGAATCAAAAGAACGCGCGCGAGAGCAGTACTTC | CASSESKERAREQYF
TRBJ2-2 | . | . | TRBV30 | TGTGCCTGGAGTGTAGGGGCCGGGGAGCTGTTTTTT | CAWSVGAGELFF
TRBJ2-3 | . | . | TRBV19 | TGTGCCACCGGCAGGGATACGCAGTATTTT | CATGRDTQYF
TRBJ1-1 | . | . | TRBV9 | TGTGCCAGCAGCGACGGCCCTAGCTGGGGCGGGGGCACTGAAGCTTTCTTT | CASSDGPSWGGGTEAFF
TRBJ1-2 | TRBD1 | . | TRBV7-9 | TGTGCCAGCAGCTCAGGGTACAGGGGAGGCTATGGCTACACCTTC | CASSSGYRGGYGYTF